Below, one TCR beta chain is given with its context. This sample is part of a study of blood T cell repertoires in COVID-19. On the study more broadly: Sources were T cells, B-cell-depleted T cells, or PBMCs; the material itself was cDNA or gDNA.

How the authors handled the data: Counts of nucleated cells, estimated from reference gene primer amplification, were obtained. TCRdb's table, derived via immunoSEQ multiplex PCR, lists solely in-frame clones and lacks some. Clonal size and the V and J genes are those of that table, whereas D and trimming came from the DNA. The sample lists some 220,000 clones, roughly 82% occurring once. This CDR3 has 15 amino acids. Germline V gives CDR1 MNHNY, CDR2 SVGAGI (reference sequence). Unmatched junction bases numbered 8, after V lost 4 bases and J lost 3 bases. The source material was peripheral blood. The chain uses TRBV6-6 and TRBJ1-1; 7 nucleotides align to TRBD1. This TCR was sampled from a man aged 45 to 65 with active or convalescent COVID-19. CDR3 region: CASSSTGQAYTEAFF. CDR3 DNA sequence: TGTGCCAGCAGTTCCACCGGACAGGCGTACACTGAAGCTTTCTTT.